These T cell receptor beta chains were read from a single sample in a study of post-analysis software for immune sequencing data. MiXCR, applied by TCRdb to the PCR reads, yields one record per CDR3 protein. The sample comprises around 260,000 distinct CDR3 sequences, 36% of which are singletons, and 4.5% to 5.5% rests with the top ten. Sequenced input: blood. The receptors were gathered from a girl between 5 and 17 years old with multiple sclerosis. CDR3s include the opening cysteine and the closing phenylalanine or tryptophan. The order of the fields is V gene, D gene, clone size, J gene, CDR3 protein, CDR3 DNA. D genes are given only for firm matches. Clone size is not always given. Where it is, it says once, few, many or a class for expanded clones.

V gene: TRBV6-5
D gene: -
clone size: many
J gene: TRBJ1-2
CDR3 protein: CASSYLRGGDGYTF
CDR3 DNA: TGTGCCAGCAGTTACCTTCGTGGAGGGGATGGCTACACCTTC

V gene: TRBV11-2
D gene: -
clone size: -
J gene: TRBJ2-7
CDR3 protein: CASSPIFRANEQYF
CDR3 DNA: TGTGCCAGCAGCCCAATATTCAGGGCCAACGAGCAGTACTTC

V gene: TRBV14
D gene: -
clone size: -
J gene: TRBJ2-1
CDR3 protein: CASSFRARAPQNEQFF
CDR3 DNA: TGTGCCAGCAGCTTCCGGGCCAGGGCTCCCCAGAATGAGCAGTTCTTC

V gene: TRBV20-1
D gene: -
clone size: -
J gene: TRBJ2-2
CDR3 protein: CSAQRGAWYTGELFF
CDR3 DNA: TGCAGTGCTCAAAGGGGGGCCTGGTACACCGGGGAGCTGTTTTTT

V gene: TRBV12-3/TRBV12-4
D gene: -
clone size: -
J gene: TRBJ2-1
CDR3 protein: CASTQVGEQFF
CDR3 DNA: TGTGCCAGCACCCAAGTCGGTGAGCAGTTCTTC

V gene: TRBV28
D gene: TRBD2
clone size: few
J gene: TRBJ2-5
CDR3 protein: CASRGGYQETQYF
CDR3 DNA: TGTGCCAGCAGGGGGGGGTACCAAGAGACCCAGTACTTC

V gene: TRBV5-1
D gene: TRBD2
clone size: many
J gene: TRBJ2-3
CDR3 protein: CASRTSGPTDTQYF
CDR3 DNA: TGCGCCAGCAGGACTAGCGGGCCCACAGATACGCAGTATTTT

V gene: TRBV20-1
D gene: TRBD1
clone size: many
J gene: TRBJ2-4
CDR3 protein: CSARDRGRGGNIQYF
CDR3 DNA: TGCAGTGCTAGAGACAGGGGGCGCGGTGGGAACATTCAGTACTTC

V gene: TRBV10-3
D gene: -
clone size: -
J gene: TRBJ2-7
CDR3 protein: CAIGYSDEQYF
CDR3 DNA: TGTGCCATCGGGTATAGTGACGAGCAGTACTTC

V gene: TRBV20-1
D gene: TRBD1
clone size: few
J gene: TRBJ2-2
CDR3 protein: CSARDRGSTGELFF
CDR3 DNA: TGCAGTGCTCGGGACAGGGGGAGCACCGGGGAGCTGTTTTTT

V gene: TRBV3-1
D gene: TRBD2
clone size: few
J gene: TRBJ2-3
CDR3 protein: CASSPARRLAGEEDTQYF
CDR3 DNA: TGTGCCAGCAGCCCCGCTCGCCGCCTAGCGGGGGAGGAAGATACGCAGTATTTT

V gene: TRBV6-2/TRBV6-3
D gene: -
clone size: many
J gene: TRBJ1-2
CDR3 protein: CASSGLGTDINYGYTF
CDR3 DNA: TGTGCCAGCAGCGGTTTAGGGACCGACATAAACTATGGCTACACCTTC

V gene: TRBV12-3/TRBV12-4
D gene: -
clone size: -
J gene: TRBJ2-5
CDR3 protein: CASSLGWSNTETQYF
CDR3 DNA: TGTGCCAGCAGTTTAGGCTGGAGTAACACGGAGACCCAGTACTTC

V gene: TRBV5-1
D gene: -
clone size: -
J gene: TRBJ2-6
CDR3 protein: CASSPNEGTRANVLTF
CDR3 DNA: TGCGCCAGCAGCCCCAATGAGGGCACTAGGGCTAACGTCCTGACTTTC

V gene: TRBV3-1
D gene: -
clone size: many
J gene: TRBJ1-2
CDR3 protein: CASSPGSRRNYGYTF
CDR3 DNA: TGTGCCAGCAGCCCGGGTAGCAGGCGTAACTATGGCTACACCTTC

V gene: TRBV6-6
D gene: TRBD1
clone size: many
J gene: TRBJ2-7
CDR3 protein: CASSLGTGQFYEQYF
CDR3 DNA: TGTGCCAGCAGCCTCGGGACAGGACAATTCTACGAGCAGTACTTC

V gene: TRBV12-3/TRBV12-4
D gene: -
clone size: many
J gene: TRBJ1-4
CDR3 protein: CASGISFNEKLFF
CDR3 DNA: TGTGCCAGCGGAATATCATTTAATGAAAAACTGTTTTTT

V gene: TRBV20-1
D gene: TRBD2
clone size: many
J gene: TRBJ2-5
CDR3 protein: CSAREGLAFQTQYF
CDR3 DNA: TGCAGTGCTAGAGAGGGACTAGCGTTCCAGACCCAGTACTTC

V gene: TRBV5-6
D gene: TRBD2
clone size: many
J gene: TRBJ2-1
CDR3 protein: CASSVSGASYNEQFF
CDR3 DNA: TGTGCCAGCAGCGTTAGCGGGGCCTCCTACAATGAGCAGTTCTTC

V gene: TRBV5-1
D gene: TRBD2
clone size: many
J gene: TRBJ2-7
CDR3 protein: CASSLTGRGAYEQYF
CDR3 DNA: TGCGCCAGCAGCTTGACGGGACGGGGGGCCTACGAGCAGTACTTC

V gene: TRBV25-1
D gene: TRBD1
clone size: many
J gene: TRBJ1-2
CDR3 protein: CASSEYAGTAFYGYTF
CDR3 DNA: TGTGCCAGCAGTGAATATGCGGGGACAGCTTTCTATGGCTACACCTTC

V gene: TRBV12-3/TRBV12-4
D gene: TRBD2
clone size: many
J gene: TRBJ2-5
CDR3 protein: CASSTGLAGSETQYF
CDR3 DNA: TGTGCCAGCAGTACAGGACTAGCTGGAAGCGAGACCCAGTACTTC

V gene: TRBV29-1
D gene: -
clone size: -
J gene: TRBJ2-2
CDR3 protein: CSVEGRAPGFNTGELFF
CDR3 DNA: TGCAGCGTTGAGGGCCGGGCTCCGGGTTTCAACACCGGGGAGCTGTTTTTT

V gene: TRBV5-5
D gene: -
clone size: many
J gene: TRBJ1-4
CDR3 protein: CASSPPRGKKDEKLFF
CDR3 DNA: TGTGCCAGCAGCCCGCCCCGGGGGAAGAAGGATGAAAAACTGTTTTTT

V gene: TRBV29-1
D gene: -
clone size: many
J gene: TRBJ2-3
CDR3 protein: CSVDEGSTDTQYF
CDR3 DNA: TGCAGCGTTGATGAGGGGTCCACAGATACGCAGTATTTT

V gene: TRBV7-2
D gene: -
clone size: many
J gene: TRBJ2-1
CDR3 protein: CASTMQGGFYNEQFF
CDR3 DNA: TGTGCCAGCACCATGCAAGGGGGGTTCTACAATGAGCAGTTCTTC

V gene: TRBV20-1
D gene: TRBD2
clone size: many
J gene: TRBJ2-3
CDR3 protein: CSVQRGASTDTQYF
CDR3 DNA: TGCAGTGTTCAGCGGGGGGCTAGCACAGATACGCAGTATTTT

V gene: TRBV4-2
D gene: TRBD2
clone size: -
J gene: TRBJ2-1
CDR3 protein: CASSQFQAGAVNERFF
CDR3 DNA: TGTGCCAGCAGCCAATTCCAAGCGGGAGCGGTGAATGAGCGGTTCTTC

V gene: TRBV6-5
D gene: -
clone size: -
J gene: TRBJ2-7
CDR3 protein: CASRRGIYEQYF
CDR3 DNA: TGTGCCAGCAGAAGAGGGATTTACGAGCAGTACTTC

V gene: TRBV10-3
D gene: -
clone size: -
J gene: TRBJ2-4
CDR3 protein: CAISGDSGVTTAKNIQYF
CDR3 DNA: TGTGCCATCAGTGGGGATTCAGGAGTGACTACAGCCAAAAACATTCAGTACTTC

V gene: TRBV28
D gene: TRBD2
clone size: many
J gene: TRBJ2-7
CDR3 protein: CASSLDGTSGGYEQYF
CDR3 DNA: TGTGCCAGCAGTTTAGATGGGACTAGCGGGGGCTACGAGCAGTACTTC

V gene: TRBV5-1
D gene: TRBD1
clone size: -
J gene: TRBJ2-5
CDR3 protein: CASSAADRAQETQYF
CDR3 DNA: TGCGCCAGCAGCGCAGCGGACAGGGCACAAGAGACCCAGTACTTC

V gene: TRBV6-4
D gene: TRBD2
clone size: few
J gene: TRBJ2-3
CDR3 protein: CASSAGGPTDTQYF
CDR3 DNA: TGTGCCAGCAGTGCGGGGGGGCCGACAGATACGCAGTATTTT

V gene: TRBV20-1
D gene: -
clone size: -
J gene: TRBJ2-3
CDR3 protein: CSAIGGSTDTQYF
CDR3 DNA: TGCAGTGCTATCGGCGGGAGCACAGATACGCAGTATTTT

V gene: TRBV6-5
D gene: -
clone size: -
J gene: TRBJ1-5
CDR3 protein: CASSSLGANQPQHF
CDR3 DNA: TGTGCCAGCAGTTCCTTAGGGGCAAATCAGCCCCAGCATTTT

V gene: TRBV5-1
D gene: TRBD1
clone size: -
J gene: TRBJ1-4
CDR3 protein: CASSLAGTEEKLFF
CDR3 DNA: TGCGCCAGCAGCTTGGCCGGGACAGAGGAAAAACTGTTTTTT

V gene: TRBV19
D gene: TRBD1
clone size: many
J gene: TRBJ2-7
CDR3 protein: CASSTDRVSEQYF
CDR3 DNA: TGTGCCAGTAGTACGGACAGGGTAAGCGAGCAGTACTTC

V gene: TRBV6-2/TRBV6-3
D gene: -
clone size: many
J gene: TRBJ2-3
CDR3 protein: CASGTPSTDTQYF
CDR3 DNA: TGTGCCAGCGGTACGCCTAGCACAGATACGCAGTATTTT

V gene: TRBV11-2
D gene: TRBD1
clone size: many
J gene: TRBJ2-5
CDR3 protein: CASSLTEGGTGRETQYF
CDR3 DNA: TGTGCCAGCAGCTTGACCGAGGGAGGGACAGGGAGAGAGACCCAGTACTTC

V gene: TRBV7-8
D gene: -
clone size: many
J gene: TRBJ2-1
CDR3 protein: CASSLATGDSYNEQFF
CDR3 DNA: TGTGCCAGCAGCTTAGCGACGGGGGACTCCTACAATGAGCAGTTCTTC

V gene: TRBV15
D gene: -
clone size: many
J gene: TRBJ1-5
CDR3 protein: CATSARERSIQHF
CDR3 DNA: TGTGCCACCAGCGCCCGGGAGAGGAGCATCCAGCATTTT

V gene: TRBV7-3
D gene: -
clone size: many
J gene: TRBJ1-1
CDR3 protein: CASSSVPNTEAFF
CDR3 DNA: TGTGCCAGCAGCTCGGTTCCGAACACTGAAGCTTTCTTT

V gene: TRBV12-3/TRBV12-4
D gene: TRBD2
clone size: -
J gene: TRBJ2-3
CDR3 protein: CASTPLQREGTDAQYF
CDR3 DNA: TGTGCCAGCACTCCTCTCCAGCGGGAGGGCACAGATGCGCAGTATTTT

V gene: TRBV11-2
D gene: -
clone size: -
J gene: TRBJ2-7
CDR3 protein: CASSLGVGERYF
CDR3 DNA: TGTGCCAGTAGCCTAGGTGTCGGCGAGCGGTACTTC